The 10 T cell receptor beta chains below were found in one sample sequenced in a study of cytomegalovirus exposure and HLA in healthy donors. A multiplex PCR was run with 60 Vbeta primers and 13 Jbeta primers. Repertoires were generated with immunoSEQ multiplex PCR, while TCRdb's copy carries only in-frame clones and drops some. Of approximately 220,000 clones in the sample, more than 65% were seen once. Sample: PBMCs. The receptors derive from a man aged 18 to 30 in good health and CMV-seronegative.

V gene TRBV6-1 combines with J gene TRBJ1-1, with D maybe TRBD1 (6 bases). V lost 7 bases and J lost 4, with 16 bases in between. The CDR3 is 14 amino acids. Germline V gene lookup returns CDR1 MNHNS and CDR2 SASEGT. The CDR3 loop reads CASTRRGTLTEAFF. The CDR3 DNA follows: TGTGCCAGCACCAGAAGGGGGACACTCACTGAAGCTTTCTTT.

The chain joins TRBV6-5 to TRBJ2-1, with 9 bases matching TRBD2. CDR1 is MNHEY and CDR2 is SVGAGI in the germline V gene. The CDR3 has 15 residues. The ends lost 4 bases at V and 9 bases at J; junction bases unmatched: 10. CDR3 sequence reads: CASSSLEGLAVEQFF. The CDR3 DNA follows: TGTGCCAGCAGTTCGCTCGAGGGACTAGCTGTTGAGCAGTTCTTC.

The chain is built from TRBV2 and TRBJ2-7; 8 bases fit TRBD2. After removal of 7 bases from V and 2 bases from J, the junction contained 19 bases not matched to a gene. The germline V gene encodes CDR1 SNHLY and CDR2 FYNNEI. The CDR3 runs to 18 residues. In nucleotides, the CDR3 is TGTGCCAGCACAAGGGGGAGCGGGAGTACGGCCATCCCCTACGAGCAGTACTTC. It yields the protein CASTRGSGSTAIPYEQYF. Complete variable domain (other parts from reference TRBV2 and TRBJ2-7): EPEVTQTPSHQVTQMGQEVILRCVPISNHLYFYWYRQILGQKVEFLVSFYNNEISEKSEIFDDQFSVERPDGSNFTLKIRSTKLEDSAMYFCASTRGSGSTAIPYEQYFGPGTRLTVT.

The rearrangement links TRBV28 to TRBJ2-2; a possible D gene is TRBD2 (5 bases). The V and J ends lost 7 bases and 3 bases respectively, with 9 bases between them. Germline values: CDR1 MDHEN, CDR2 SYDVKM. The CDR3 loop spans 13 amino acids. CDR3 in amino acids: CASNRGYTGELFF. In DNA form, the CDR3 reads TGTGCCAGCAACCGGGGTTACACCGGGGAGCTGTTTTTT. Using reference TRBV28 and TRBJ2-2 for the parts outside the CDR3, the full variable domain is DVKVTQSSRYLVKRTGEKVFLECVQDMDHENMFWYRQDPGLGLRLIYFSYDVKMKEKGDIPEGYSVSREKKERFSLILESASTNQTSMYLCASNRGYTGELFFGEGSRLTVL.

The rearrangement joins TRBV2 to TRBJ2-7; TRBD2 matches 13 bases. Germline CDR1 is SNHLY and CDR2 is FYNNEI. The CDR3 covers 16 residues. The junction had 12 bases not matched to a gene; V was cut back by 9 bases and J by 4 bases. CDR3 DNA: TGTGCCAGTAAAAGGACTAGCGGGAGATCCGGGTACGAGCAGTACTTC. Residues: CASKRTSGRSGYEQYF.

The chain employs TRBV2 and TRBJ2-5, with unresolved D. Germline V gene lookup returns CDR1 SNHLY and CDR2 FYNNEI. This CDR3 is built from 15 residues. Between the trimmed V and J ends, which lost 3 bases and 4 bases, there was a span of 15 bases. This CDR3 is CASSESRGRVETQYF. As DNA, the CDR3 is TGTGCCAGCAGTGAGTCAAGAGGTAGAGTAGAGACCCAGTACTTC. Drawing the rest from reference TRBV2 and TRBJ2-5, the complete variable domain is EPEVTQTPSHQVTQMGQEVILRCVPISNHLYFYWYRQILGQKVEFLVSFYNNEISEKSEIFDDQFSVERPDGSNFTLKIRSTKLEDSAMYFCASSESRGRVETQYFGPGTRLLVL.

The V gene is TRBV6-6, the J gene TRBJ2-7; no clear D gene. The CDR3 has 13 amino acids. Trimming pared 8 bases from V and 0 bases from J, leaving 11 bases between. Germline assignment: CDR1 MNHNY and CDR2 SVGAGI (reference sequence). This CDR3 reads CASHHRSSYEQYF. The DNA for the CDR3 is TGTGCCAGCCACCACCGGAGCTCCTACGAGCAGTACTTC.

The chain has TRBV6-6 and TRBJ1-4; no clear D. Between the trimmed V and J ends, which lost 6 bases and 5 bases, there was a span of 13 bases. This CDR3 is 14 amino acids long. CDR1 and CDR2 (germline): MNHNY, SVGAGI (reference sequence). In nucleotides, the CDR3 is TGTGCCAGCAGCCTTTTTAGCCTAAATGAAAAACTGTTTTTT. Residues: CASSLFSLNEKLFF.

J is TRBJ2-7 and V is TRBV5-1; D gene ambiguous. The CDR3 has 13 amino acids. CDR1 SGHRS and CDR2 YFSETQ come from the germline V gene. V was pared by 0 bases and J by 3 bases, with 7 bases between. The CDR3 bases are TGCGCCAGCAGCTTGGCGTCCCTCTACGAGCAGTACTTC. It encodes CASSLASLYEQYF.

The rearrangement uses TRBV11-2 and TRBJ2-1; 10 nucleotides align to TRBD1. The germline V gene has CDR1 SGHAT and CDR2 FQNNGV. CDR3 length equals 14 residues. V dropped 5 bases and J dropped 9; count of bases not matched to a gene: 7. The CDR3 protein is CASSPGQGRGEQFF. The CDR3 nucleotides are TGTGCCAGCAGCCCGGGACAGGGGCGGGGTGAGCAGTTCTTC.